One T cell receptor beta chain is described in this entry. Its antigen has not been determined. It has no much larger one-base neighbor in the sample; base qualities were not kept. This entry is derived from a study of blood T cell repertoires in COVID-19 (dated by TCRdb to 2020 to 2022). With respect to the entire study: Samples from collaborators originated in the United States, Italy and Spain and spanned both the acute and convalescent phases of COVID-19. The material from the prospective study consisted of cDNA or gDNA derived from T cells, B-cell-depleted T cells, or PBMCs. The dataset comprised deeply sampled blood TCRbeta repertoires from subjects exposed to, actively infected with, or recovered from COVID-19. A freely available public database, intended as a resource for researchers studying the immune response to SARS-CoV-2, is where the repertoires were released. Samples came from the ongoing ImmuneRACE study (first 160 participants) plus 1,254 subjects from 6 global collaborators. A de-identified subject ID, COVID-19 status, age in years and sex were almost always included in the sample metadata. HLA class I and class II types, where available, came from metadata supplied by the sample provider rather than from assay-based typing. Overall study outcomes, separate from this receptor: The quantity of clinical and demographic metadata differed by source and by participant and was supplied without curation.

In the prospective study, participants were about 18 to 89 years old, resided in about two dozen geographic areas of the United States, and were enrolled through a virtual design. Cohort assignment in the prospective study relied on participant-reported clinical history from a screening survey and a study questionnaire. Exposed participants had been in contact with someone with a PCR-confirmed or clinician-diagnosed COVID-19 case within 2 weeks of study entry. Mobile phlebotomists in the prospective study collected whole blood, serum and a nasopharyngeal or oropharyngeal swab from every participant. Additional blood draws and questionnaires over an approximately 2-month period could optionally be provided by prospective study participants. Before DNA extraction, blood samples from the prospective study were shipped at room temperature or frozen. TCRbeta CDR3 regions were amplified from genomic DNA using the immunoSEQ Assay, a bias-controlled multiplex PCR. The authors' pipeline ran thus. The number of nucleated cells in each sample was estimated by amplification of reference gene primers within the assay. To quantify the absolute abundance of each unique TCRbeta CDR3 rearrangement, sequence reads were collapsed and filtered. Productive Simpson clonality was computed per sample as the square root of Simpson's diversity index over productive rearrangements. Entries here come from immuneACCESS through TCRdb and include only in-frame sequences with V and J called. Some clones fail to appear in such tables; in the studies checked, an unresolved V gene covers under half of the shortfall, and the cause of the remainder is unknown. V and J calls and clone size come straight from that table; D and trimming were deduced from the DNA. The sample yields about 220,000 clones; about 83% were counted once. The ten top clones hold more than 4.5% of the sample.

Sequencing was done on a sample of PBMCs or T cells enriched from blood (not recorded which). The source of this sequence is a woman aged 50 to 60 who had been exposed to COVID-19.

DNA sequence: TGCGCCAGCAGCTCAGTACAGGGTCTGGACACTGAAGCTTTCTTT. Its product reads: CASSSVQGLDTEAFF. The rearranged chain carries TRBV5-1 and TRBJ1-1; the D segment could be TRBD1, given 6 matching bases. V is clipped by 3 bases and J by 3 bases, and the sequence between their germline boundaries is 15 bases long. From the cysteine through the phenylalanine, the CDR3 covers 15 amino acids. Of all the DNA, just the CDR3 is kept, 45 bases in frame from base 1. In the germline V gene, CDR1 corresponds to SGHRS and CDR2 to YFSETQ. The CDR3 plus the reference TRBV5-1 and TRBJ1-1 genes for the other parts give the full variable domain: KAGVTQTPRYLIKTRGQQVTLSCSPISGHRSVSWYQQTPGQGLQFLFEYFSETQRNKGNFPGRFSGRQFSNSRSEMNVSTLELGDSALYLCASSSVQGLDTEAFFGQGTRLTVV.